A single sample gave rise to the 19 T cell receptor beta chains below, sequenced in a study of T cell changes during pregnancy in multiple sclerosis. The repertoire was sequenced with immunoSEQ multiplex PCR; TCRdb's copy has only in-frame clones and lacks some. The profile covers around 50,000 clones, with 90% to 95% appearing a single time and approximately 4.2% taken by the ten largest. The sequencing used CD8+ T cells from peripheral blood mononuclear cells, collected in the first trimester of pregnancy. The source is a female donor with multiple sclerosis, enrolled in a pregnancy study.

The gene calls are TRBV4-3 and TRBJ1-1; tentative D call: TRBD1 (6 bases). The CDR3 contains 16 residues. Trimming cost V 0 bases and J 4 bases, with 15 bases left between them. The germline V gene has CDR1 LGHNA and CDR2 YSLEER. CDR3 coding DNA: TGCGCCAGCAGCCAAGATCGGACAGTATGGAGCACTGAAGCTTTCTTT. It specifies CASSQDRTVWSTEAFF.

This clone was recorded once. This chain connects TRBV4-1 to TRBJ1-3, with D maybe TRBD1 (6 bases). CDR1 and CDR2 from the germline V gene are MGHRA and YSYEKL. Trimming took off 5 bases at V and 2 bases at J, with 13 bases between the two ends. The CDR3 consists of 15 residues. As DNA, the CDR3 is TGCGCCAGCAGCGCCACAGGGAGTGCTGGAAACACCATATATTTT. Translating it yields CASSATGSAGNTIYF.

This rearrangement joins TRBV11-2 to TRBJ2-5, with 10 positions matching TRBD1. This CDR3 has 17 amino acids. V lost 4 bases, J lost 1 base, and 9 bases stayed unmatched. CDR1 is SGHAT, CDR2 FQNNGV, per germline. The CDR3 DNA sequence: TGTGCCAGCAGCTCTGTAGGGACAGGGGATCCCCAAGAGACCCAGTACTTC. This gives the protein CASSSVGTGDPQETQYF.

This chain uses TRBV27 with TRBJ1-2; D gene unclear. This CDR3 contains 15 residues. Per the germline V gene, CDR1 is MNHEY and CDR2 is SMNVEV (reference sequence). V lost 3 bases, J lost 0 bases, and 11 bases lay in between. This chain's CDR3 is CASSFFGGANYGYTF. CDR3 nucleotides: TGTGCCAGCAGTTTTTTTGGAGGTGCTAACTATGGCTACACCTTC.

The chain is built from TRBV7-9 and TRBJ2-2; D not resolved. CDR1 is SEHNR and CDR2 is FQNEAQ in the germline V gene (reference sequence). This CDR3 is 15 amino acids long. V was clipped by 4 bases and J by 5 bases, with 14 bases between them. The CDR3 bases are TGTGCCAGCAGCTCCCCCGGTGTACGGACCGGGGAGCTGTTTTTT. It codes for CASSSPGVRTGELFF.

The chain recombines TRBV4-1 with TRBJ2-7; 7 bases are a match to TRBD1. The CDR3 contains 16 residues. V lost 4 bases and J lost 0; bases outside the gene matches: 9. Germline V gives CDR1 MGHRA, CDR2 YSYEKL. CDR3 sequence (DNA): TGCGCCAGCAGCCTACTCCCGGGACAGAGCTCCTACGAGCAGTACTTC. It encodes CASSLLPGQSSYEQYF.

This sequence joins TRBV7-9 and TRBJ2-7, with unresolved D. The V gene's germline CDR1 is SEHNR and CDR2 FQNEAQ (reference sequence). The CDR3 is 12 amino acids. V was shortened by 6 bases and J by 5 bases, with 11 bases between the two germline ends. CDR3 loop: CASSIEVHEQYF. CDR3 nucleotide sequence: TGTGCCAGCAGTATCGAGGTCCACGAGCAGTACTTC.

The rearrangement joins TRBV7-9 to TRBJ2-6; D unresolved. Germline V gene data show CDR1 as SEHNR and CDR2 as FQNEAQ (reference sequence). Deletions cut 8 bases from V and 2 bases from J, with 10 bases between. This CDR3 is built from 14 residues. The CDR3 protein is CASHGRTGANVLTF. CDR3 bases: TGTGCCAGCCACGGCAGGACTGGGGCCAACGTCCTGACTTTC.

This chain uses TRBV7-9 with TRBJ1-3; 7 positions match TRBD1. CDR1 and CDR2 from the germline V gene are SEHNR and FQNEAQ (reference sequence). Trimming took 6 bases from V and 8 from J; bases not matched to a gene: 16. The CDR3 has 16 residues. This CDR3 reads CASSTTRGTDRDTIYF. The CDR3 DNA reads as TGTGCCAGCAGTACCACGCGAGGGACAGATCGCGACACCATATATTTT.

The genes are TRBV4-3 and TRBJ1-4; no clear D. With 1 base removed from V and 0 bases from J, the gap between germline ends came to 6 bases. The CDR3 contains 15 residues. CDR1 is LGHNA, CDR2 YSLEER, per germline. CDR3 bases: TGCGCCAGCAGCCAAGTGCAGGCAACTAATGAAAAACTGTTTTTT. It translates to CASSQVQATNEKLFF.

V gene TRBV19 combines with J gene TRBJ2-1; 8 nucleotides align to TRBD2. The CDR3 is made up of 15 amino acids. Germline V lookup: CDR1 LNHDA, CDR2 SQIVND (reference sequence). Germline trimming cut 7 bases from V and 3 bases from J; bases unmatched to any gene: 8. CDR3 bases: TGTGCCAGTATTCCAGGAACTAGCGGCTACAATGAGCAGTTCTTC. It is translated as CASIPGTSGYNEQFF.

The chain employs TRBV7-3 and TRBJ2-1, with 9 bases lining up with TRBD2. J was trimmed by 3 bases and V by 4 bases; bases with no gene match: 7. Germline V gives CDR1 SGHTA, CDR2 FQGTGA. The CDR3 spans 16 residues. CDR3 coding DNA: TGTGCCAGCAGCTCGATTAGCGGGAGTGACTACAATGAGCAGTTCTTC. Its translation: CASSSISGSDYNEQFF.

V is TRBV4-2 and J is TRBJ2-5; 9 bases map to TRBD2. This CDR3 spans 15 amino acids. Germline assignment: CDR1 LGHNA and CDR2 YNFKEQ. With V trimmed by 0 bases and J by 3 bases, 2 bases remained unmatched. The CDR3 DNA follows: TGTGCCAGCAGCCAAGATCGACTAGCGGAAGAGACCCAGTACTTC. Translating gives CASSQDRLAEETQYF.

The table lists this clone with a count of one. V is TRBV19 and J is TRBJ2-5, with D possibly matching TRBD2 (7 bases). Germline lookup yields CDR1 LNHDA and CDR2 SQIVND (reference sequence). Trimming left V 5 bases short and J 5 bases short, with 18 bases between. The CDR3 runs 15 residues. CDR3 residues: CASSVFGGAWETQYF. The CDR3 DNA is TGTGCCAGTAGTGTTTTTGGGGGGGCCTGGGAGACCCAGTACTTC.

The CDR3 sequence: CASSLDPPPLNEQFF. The CDR3 DNA follows: TGTGCCAGCAGCTTAGATCCCCCTCCCCTCAATGAGCAGTTCTTC. The chain couples TRBV11-3 to TRBJ2-1; D is unresolved. The V gene lost 0 bases and the J gene lost 6 bases, with 12 bases spanning the gap. The germline gives CDR1 SGHNT, CDR2 YENEEA. The CDR3 sequence is 15 residues long.

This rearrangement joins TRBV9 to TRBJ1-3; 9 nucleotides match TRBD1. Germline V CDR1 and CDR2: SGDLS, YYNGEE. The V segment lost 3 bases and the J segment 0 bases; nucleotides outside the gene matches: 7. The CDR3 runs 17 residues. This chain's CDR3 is CASSGGTGSYSGNTIYF. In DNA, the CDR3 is TGTGCCAGCAGCGGGGGGACAGGGTCCTACTCTGGAAACACCATATATTTT.

The CDR3: CASQTGRTDTQYF. The DNA for the CDR3 is TGTGCCAGCCAGACAGGACGCACAGATACGCAGTATTTT. The chain couples TRBV25-1 to TRBJ2-3; a possible D gene is TRBD1 (6 bases). Looked up from germline, CDR1 is MGHDK and CDR2 is SYGVNS. The V end was cut by 8 bases, the J end by 1 base, with 10 bases between. The CDR3 spans 13 residues.

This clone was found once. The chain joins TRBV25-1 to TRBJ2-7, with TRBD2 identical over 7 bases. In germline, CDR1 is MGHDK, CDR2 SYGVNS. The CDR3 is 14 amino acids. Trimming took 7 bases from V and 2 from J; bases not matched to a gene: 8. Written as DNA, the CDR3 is TGTGCCAGCACCGAAGGGAGGGTTCCCTACGAGCAGTACTTC. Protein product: CASTEGRVPYEQYF.

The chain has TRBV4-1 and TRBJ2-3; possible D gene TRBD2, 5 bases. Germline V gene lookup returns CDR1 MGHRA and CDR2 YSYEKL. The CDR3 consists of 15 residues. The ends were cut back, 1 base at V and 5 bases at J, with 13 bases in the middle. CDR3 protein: CASSQGLGDGDTQYF. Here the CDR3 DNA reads TGCGCCAGCAGCCAAGGTCTCGGGGATGGAGATACGCAGTATTTT.